This is a list of T cell receptor beta chains from one sample in a study of Graves' ophthalmopathy and Graves' hyperthyroidism. MiXCR was run by TCRdb on the multiplex PCR reads, yielding one entry per CDR3 protein. The sample consists of hundreds of thousands of distinct CDR3 sequences, 20% to 25% of them appearing once. Sequencing used peripheral blood. Source of these receptors: a woman younger than 30 with stable Graves' hyperthyroidism. Some clones in this sample may be carry-over from other donors' samples. Each CDR3 is given with its conserved first and last residue. The D gene is left open where the match is weak. Only part of the rows carry a size: once, few, many, or a class if the clone is expanded.

clone size | D gene | CDR3 length | J gene | V gene | CDR3 DNA | CDR3 protein
many | . | 13 | TRBJ1-2 | TRBV2 | TGTGCCAGCAACAGGGACACAAACTATGGCTACACCTTC | CASNRDTNYGYTF
. | TRBD1 | 15 | TRBJ2-7 | TRBV6-2/TRBV6-3 | TGTGCCAGCAGTCCTCGGGACAGGGAAAGATACGAGCAGTACTTC | CASSPRDRERYEQYF
many | . | 13 | TRBJ1-2 | TRBV2 | TGTGCCAGCAGTGATGACAGCTCCTATGGCTACACCTTC | CASSDDSSYGYTF
many | . | 13 | TRBJ1-2 | TRBV6-5 | TGTGCCAGCAGTTACCCGGAGGGCTATGGTTACACCTTC | CASSYPEGYGYTF
. | . | 14 | TRBJ1-5 | TRBV6-2/TRBV6-3 | TGTGCCAGCAGTCGCCACGGGGGAGATCAGCCCCAGCATTTT | CASSRHGGDQPQHF
many | TRBD1 | 14 | TRBJ2-5 | TRBV20-1 | TGCAGTGCTACGGGACAGATCCCACAAGAGACCCAGTACTTC | CSATGQIPQETQYF
once | . | 14 | TRBJ1-1 | TRBV27 | TGTGCCAGCAGCCCTACAGAGATGAACACTGAAGCTTTCTTT | CASSPTEMNTEAFF
. | TRBD2 | 19 | TRBJ2-2 | TRBV28 | TGTGCCAGCAGTTTGGGTCGATGGGGACTAGCGGGGAACACCGGGGAGCTGTTTTTT | CASSLGRWGLAGNTGELFF
many | . | 15 | TRBJ2-7 | TRBV12-3/TRBV12-4 | TGTGCCAGCACCTCATTTAATCAGGGAAATTACGAGCAGTACTTC | CASTSFNQGNYEQYF
. | . | 13 | TRBJ1-2 | TRBV2 | TGTGCCAGCACTACGGAGGGACGCTATGGCTACACCTTC | CASTTEGRYGYTF
many | . | 15 | TRBJ2-6 | TRBV11-2 | TGTGCCAGCAGCCCGGGGATTGATGGGGCCAACGTCCTGACTTTC | CASSPGIDGANVLTF
many | TRBD1 | 16 | TRBJ1-1 | TRBV11-2 | TGTGCCAGCAGCCCTGGACAGGGCCGCATGAACACTGAAGCTTTCTTT | CASSPGQGRMNTEAFF
few | TRBD1 | 13 | TRBJ2-7 | TRBV20-1 | TGCAGTGCCCCGACAGGGGGGGCCTACGAGCAGTACTTC | CSAPTGGAYEQYF
few | . | 16 | TRBJ2-4 | TRBV10-3 | TGTGCCATCAGTCCTCAGGGCGGGGTAGCCAAAAACATTCAGTACTTC | CAISPQGGVAKNIQYF
few | . | 14 | TRBJ1-5 | TRBV12-3/TRBV12-4 | TGTGCCAGCAGTTTTTTGAGTAGCAATCAGCCCCAGCATTTT | CASSFLSSNQPQHF
few | TRBD1 | 15 | TRBJ1-5 | TRBV12-3/TRBV12-4 | TGTGCCTGCGCCGGGACAGGGGGTTTCAATCAGCCCCAGCATTTT | CACAGTGGFNQPQHF
many | TRBD1 | 14 | TRBJ2-2 | TRBV12-3/TRBV12-4 | TGTGCCAGCAACGCGGACAGGGGGGCCGGGGAGCTGTTTTTT | CASNADRGAGELFF
many | . | 16 | TRBJ2-7 | TRBV28 | TGTGCCAGCAGTTCCCCCCGTTTAGCCCAAGGGGACGAGCAGTACTTC | CASSSPRLAQGDEQYF